This TCR beta chain was recovered during a study of cytomegalovirus exposure and HLA in healthy donors. Study observations and caveats: A later analysis, which compared TCR beta chains of equal frequency, found the HLA-associated ones more clonally expanded. The likely origin of a cluster of highly shared sequence variants was a sequencing artifact. Follow-up analysis later connected one missense variant in DCLRE1C with trimming of TCR beta V- and J-genes.

PCR amplification relied on 60 Vbeta primers (plus 13 Jbeta primers). Sequencing was performed with immunoSEQ multiplex PCR; in TCRdb, only in-frame clones are kept and a portion is missing. Of 130,000 or so clones in the sample, roughly 8.3% were seen once. Per the germline V gene, CDR1 is LNHDA and CDR2 is SQIVND (reference sequence). Unmatched junction bases numbered 10, after V lost 5 bases and J lost 7 bases. The CDR3 contains 15 residues. A note on this clone: Its antigen remains unidentified.

This receptor was identified in a man aged 40-49 years in good health and CMV-seronegative. V gene TRBV19 combines with J gene TRBJ1-5; TRBD1 matches at 8 bases. Sequencing was carried out using PBMCs. CDR3 sequence: CASSFRTGKGQPQHF. The CDR3 DNA sequence: TGTGCCAGTAGTTTCCGGACAGGGAAAGGACAGCCCCAGCATTTT.